This entry features one T cell receptor (beta chain) sequence. Using immunoSEQ multiplex PCR, the repertoire was profiled, and TCRdb retains in-frame clones only, with some absent. The sample yields about 16,000 clones, about nine tenths seen once. The data derive from a study of OX40 agonist ivuxolimab in advanced cancers. The CDR3 is 16 amino acids. The ends were cut back, 4 bases at V and 0 bases at J, with 13 bases in the middle. The germline CDR1 and CDR2 sequences are KGHSH and LQKENI. Sample: CD4+ or CD8+ T cells sorted from blood, taken in a trial of the OX40 agonist ivuxolimab. The V and J genes are TRBV18 and TRBJ2-1, with unresolved D. This clonotype originated in an adult with an advanced solid tumor such as melanoma, head and neck, liver or kidney cancer. CDR3 nucleotides: TGTGCCAGCTCACTGAACGCGCGGACCTCCTACAATGAGCAGTTCTTC. Its translation: CASSLNARTSYNEQFF.